Listed below are T cell receptor beta chains from one sample, sequenced in a study of beta chain features in type 1 diabetes. Only in-frame clones appear in the TCRdb table, and some are missing; sequencing was by immunoSEQ multiplex PCR. The sample lists 860,000 or so clones; about a sixth were seen once. Sequencing input: naive CD4+ T cells from blood. These receptors originate from a young woman in good health. Each CDR3 is given with its conserved first and last residue. D genes are given only for firm matches. Part of the rows lack a size; the others show once, few, many or a class for expanded clones.

D gene: -
clone size: few
V gene: TRBV10-3
J gene: TRBJ1-3
CDR3 protein: CAISEEGAWGNTIYF
CDR3 DNA: TGTGCCATCAGTGAAGAGGGAGCTTGGGGAAACACCATATATTTT

D gene: TRBD2
clone size: few
V gene: TRBV5-1
J gene: TRBJ2-7
CDR3 protein: CASSHGTSGDEQYF
CDR3 DNA: TGCGCCAGCAGCCATGGGACTAGCGGAGACGAGCAGTACTTC

D gene: -
clone size: -
V gene: TRBV28
J gene: TRBJ1-5
CDR3 protein: CASKVNQPQHF
CDR3 DNA: TGTGCCAGCAAGGTAAATCAGCCCCAGCATTTT

D gene: TRBD1
clone size: -
V gene: TRBV29-1
J gene: TRBJ2-1
CDR3 protein: CSLRGQGNNEQFF
CDR3 DNA: TGCAGCCTTAGGGGACAGGGGAACAATGAGCAGTTCTTC

D gene: -
clone size: -
V gene: TRBV5-1
J gene: TRBJ1-1
CDR3 protein: CASRRLSGEKNTEAFF
CDR3 DNA: TGCGCCAGCAGGAGATTGTCAGGGGAAAAGAACACTGAAGCTTTCTTT

D gene: -
clone size: few
V gene: TRBV2
J gene: TRBJ2-2
CDR3 protein: CASSDRLTGELFF
CDR3 DNA: TGTGCCAGCAGTGATAGACTCACCGGGGAGCTGTTTTTT

D gene: TRBD2
clone size: -
V gene: TRBV7-3
J gene: TRBJ2-1
CDR3 protein: CASGLAEYNEQFF
CDR3 DNA: TGTGCCAGCGGACTAGCGGAATACAATGAGCAGTTCTTC

D gene: TRBD2
clone size: few
V gene: TRBV2
J gene: TRBJ2-2
CDR3 protein: CASSTPLAGVWTGELFF
CDR3 DNA: TGTGCCAGCAGCACTCCTTTAGCGGGAGTTTGGACCGGGGAGCTGTTTTTT

D gene: -
clone size: few
V gene: TRBV5-1
J gene: TRBJ1-4
CDR3 protein: CASSLAPRADEKLFF
CDR3 DNA: TGCGCCAGCAGCTTGGCGCCGAGGGCTGATGAAAAACTGTTTTTT

D gene: TRBD1
clone size: once
V gene: TRBV15
J gene: TRBJ1-5
CDR3 protein: CATSRGQEPRPQHF
CDR3 DNA: TGTGCCACCAGCAGGGGACAGGAACCTCGGCCCCAGCATTTT

D gene: -
clone size: -
V gene: TRBV7-9
J gene: TRBJ2-5
CDR3 protein: CASSPEQGQETQYF
CDR3 DNA: TGTGCCAGCAGCCCGGAACAGGGCCAAGAGACCCAGTACTTC

D gene: -
clone size: few
V gene: TRBV19
J gene: TRBJ1-5
CDR3 protein: CASSASTRTGPQHF
CDR3 DNA: TGTGCCAGTAGTGCTTCAACCAGGACGGGGCCCCAGCATTTT

D gene: -
clone size: -
V gene: TRBV9
J gene: TRBJ2-5
CDR3 protein: CASSVGGRIGGETQYF
CDR3 DNA: TGTGCCAGCAGCGTAGGAGGGAGGATTGGAGGAGAGACCCAGTACTTC

D gene: -
clone size: few
V gene: TRBV7-2
J gene: TRBJ2-7
CDR3 protein: CASSLVLREYEQYF
CDR3 DNA: TGTGCCAGCAGCTTAGTTCTTAGGGAATACGAGCAGTACTTC

D gene: -
clone size: -
V gene: TRBV28
J gene: TRBJ2-1
CDR3 protein: CASSFGMGAPYNEQFF
CDR3 DNA: TGTGCCAGCAGTTTTGGTATGGGGGCCCCCTACAATGAGCAGTTCTTC

D gene: -
clone size: few
V gene: TRBV28
J gene: TRBJ2-1
CDR3 protein: CASIQHNEQFF
CDR3 DNA: TGTGCCAGCATTCAGCACAATGAGCAGTTCTTC

D gene: -
clone size: -
V gene: TRBV15
J gene: TRBJ2-5
CDR3 protein: CATSRGEGKKAETQYF
CDR3 DNA: TGTGCCACCAGCAGAGGGGAAGGGAAGAAAGCAGAGACCCAGTACTTC

D gene: TRBD1
clone size: -
V gene: TRBV9
J gene: TRBJ2-1
CDR3 protein: CASSVDRGASYNEQFF
CDR3 DNA: TGTGCCAGCAGCGTCGACAGGGGGGCCTCCTACAATGAGCAGTTCTTC

D gene: -
clone size: few
V gene: TRBV25-1
J gene: TRBJ2-5
CDR3 protein: CASSRNSGSETQYF
CDR3 DNA: TGTGCCAGCAGTCGAAACTCAGGGTCAGAGACCCAGTACTTC

D gene: -
clone size: few
V gene: TRBV5-4
J gene: TRBJ2-3
CDR3 protein: CASSLKGSDTQYF
CDR3 DNA: TGTGCCAGCAGCTTGAAGGGGTCGGATACGCAGTATTTT

D gene: -
clone size: few
V gene: TRBV7-3
J gene: TRBJ1-1
CDR3 protein: CASRSSQDTEAFF
CDR3 DNA: TGTGCCAGCAGGTCCTCCCAGGACACTGAAGCTTTCTTT

D gene: TRBD2
clone size: -
V gene: TRBV29-1
J gene: TRBJ2-3
CDR3 protein: CSVGWAGGERVTDTQYF
CDR3 DNA: TGCAGCGTCGGTTGGGCGGGAGGGGAGAGGGTCACAGATACGCAGTATTTT

D gene: TRBD1
clone size: few
V gene: TRBV6-5
J gene: TRBJ1-2
CDR3 protein: CASSYSRTGIYGYTF
CDR3 DNA: TGTGCCAGCAGTTACTCGAGGACAGGCATCTATGGCTACACCTTC

D gene: -
clone size: few
V gene: TRBV28
J gene: TRBJ1-1
CDR3 protein: CASSLIPNKAEAFF
CDR3 DNA: TGTGCCAGCAGTTTAATCCCAAACAAGGCTGAAGCTTTCTTT

D gene: TRBD1
clone size: -
V gene: TRBV27
J gene: TRBJ2-5
CDR3 protein: CASSLSRQGVQETQYF
CDR3 DNA: TGTGCCAGCAGTTTATCGCGACAGGGAGTCCAAGAGACCCAGTACTTC

D gene: TRBD2
clone size: -
V gene: TRBV6-6
J gene: TRBJ2-7
CDR3 protein: CASSYEGSGIYEQYF
CDR3 DNA: TGTGCCAGCAGTTACGAGGGTAGCGGGATCTACGAGCAGTACTTC